Below are 7 T cell receptor beta chains sequenced from a single sample in a study of tumor-infiltrating lymphocytes in primary liver carcinoma. A constant-region primer primed TCR beta cDNA synthesis from about 0.45 ug of total RNA. Three nested multiplex PCR rounds of slightly modified ARM-PCR generated TCR beta libraries. Amplification in the first two PCR rounds was performed using TRBV1-TRBV30 forward primers and a C-beta reverse primer for approximately 10 cycles each. TCRdb re-analysed the multiplex PCR reads in MiXCR, keeping a single row per CDR3 protein. The repertoire holds about 330,000 distinct CDR3 sequences, with around 60% as singletons. Germline DNA was also extracted, with blood RNA taken from unsorted whole blood. Material: peripheral blood. The source is a man aged 35 to 55 with primary liver carcinoma and hepatitis B virus infection.

In regard to this clonotype: Being one base from a much bigger clone, this may be a read error. The chain uses TRBV6-5 and TRBJ2-7; TRBD2 might be the D (5 bases). CDR1 MNHEY and CDR2 SVGAGI come from the germline V gene. CDR3 size: 14 residues. The CDR3 region has the DNA TGTGCCACCAGTTCCCCCGGGATAAACGACGAGCAGTACTTC. It specifies CATSSPGINDEQYF.

This clonotype appeared a single time. Being one base from a much bigger clone, this may be a read error. The genes are TRBV10-3 and TRBJ2-5; no clear D gene. The CDR3 runs 11 residues. Germline CDR1 is ENHRY and CDR2 is SYGVKD. CDR3 region: CDIGQTRIRYF. As DNA, the CDR3 is TGTGACATTGGGCAAACCCGAATCCGGTACTTC.

A word on this clonotype: One end of the junction fails to match germline, which may point to a read error. The chain recombines TRBV11-2 with TRBJ1-2; the match to TRBD1 covers 10 bases. The length of the CDR3 is 14 residues. The V gene's germline CDR1 is SGHAT and CDR2 FQNNGV. CDR3 DNA: TGTGTCAGCAGAAGGACAGGGGGGAATTATGGTTACACCTTC. Translated, it gives CVSRRTGGNYGYTF.

For the CDR3, the DNA is TGTGCCAGCAGCTCCACTACTTATTACAATGAGCAGTTCTTC. Amino acids: CASSSTTYYNEQFF. The V gene is TRBV5-4, the J gene TRBJ2-1; D unclear. This CDR3 region has 14 residues. V was cut by 3 bases and J by 4 bases, with 11 bases left in between. Germline lookup yields CDR1 SGHNT and CDR2 YYREEE (reference sequence).

About this clonotype itself: A read error may explain this, as a much larger clone is one base away. The V gene is TRBV6-5, the J gene TRBJ2-2; D is unresolved. This CDR3 comprises 15 residues. Germline CDR1 and CDR2: MNHEY and SVGAGI. The germline V and J ends were trimmed by 2 bases and 4 bases, with 11 bases remaining between them. CDR3 sequence: CASSYVEQSTGELFF. The CDR3 DNA reads as TGTGCCAGCAGTTACGTGGAACAGTCCACCGGGGAGCTGTTTTTT.

This chain links TRBV4-1 with TRBJ2-2, with D perhaps matching TRBD2 (5 bases). Germline CDR1 is MGHRA and CDR2 is YSYEKL. Between the trimmed V and J ends, which lost 3 bases and 5 bases, there was a span of 16 bases. The CDR3 runs to 16 residues. CDR3 region: CASSHVPPRGTGELFF. The CDR3 bases are TGCGCCAGCAGCCATGTACCTCCCCGAGGGACCGGGGAGCTGTTTTTT.

The V and J genes are TRBV14 and TRBJ2-5; possible D gene TRBD2, 6 bases. Germline CDR1 and CDR2: SGHDN and FVKESK. The V end was cut by 3 bases, the J end by 7 bases, with 9 bases between. The CDR3 contains 12 residues. Written as DNA, the CDR3 is TGTGCCAGCAGCCATGTGGAGGGGACCCAGTACTTC. Its translation: CASSHVEGTQYF. Complete variable domain (other parts from reference TRBV14 and TRBJ2-5): EAGVTQFPSHSVIEKGQTVTLRCDPISGHDNLYWYRRVMGKEIKFLLHFVKESKQDESGMPNNRFLAERTGGTYSTLKVQPAELEDSGVYFCASSHVEGTQYFGPGTRLLVL.